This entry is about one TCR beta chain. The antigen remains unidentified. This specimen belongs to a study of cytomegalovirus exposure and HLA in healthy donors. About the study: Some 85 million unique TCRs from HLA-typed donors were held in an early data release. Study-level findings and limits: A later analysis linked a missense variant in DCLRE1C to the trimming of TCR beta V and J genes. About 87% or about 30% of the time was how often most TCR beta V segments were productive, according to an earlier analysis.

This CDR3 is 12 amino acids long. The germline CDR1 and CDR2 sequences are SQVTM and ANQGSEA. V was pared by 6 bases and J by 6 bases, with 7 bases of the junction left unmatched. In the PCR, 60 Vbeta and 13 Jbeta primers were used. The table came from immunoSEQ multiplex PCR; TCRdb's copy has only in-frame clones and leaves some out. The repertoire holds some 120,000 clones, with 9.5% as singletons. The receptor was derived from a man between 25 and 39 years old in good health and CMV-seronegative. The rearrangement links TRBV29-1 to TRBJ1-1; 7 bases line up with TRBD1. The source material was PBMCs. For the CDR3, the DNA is TGCAGCGTAGGGGGACAGATCTCTGAAGCTTTCTTT. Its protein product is CSVGGQISEAFF.